A selection of T cell receptor beta chains follows, all from one sample in a study of cytomegalovirus exposure and HLA in healthy donors. TCRdb's copy holds only in-frame clones and misses some; the assay was immunoSEQ multiplex PCR. The sample lists 95,000 to 150,000 clones, about 96% occurring once. Source material: PBMCs. Receptors were obtained from a man younger than 35 in good health and CMV-seronegative. CDR3s include the opening cysteine and the closing phenylalanine or tryptophan. D genes are given only for firm matches. Expanded clones get a size class; other rows say once, few or many, or leave the size out.

cdr3_length	v_call	d_call	clone_size	j_call	cdr3_nt	cdr3_aa
14	TRBV7-3	TRBD1	NA	TRBJ2-7	TGTGCCAGCAGCTTCGGGACAGGAGCCTACGAGCAGTACTTC	CASSFGTGAYEQYF
19	TRBV14	TRBD1	NA	TRBJ2-6	TGTGCCAGCAGCCAATCCCCGGGACAGGGTGGCGGTGGGGCCAACGTCCTGACTTTC	CASSQSPGQGGGGANVLTF
18	TRBV4-2	TRBD2	NA	TRBJ2-3	TGTGCCAGCAGCCTCCCCGGTTGGGAACAGCGGGAGACAGATACGCAGTATTTT	CASSLPGWEQRETDTQYF
14	TRBV9	TRBD1	NA	TRBJ2-7	TGTGCCAGCTCGAGGGACAGGGACTACTACGAGCAGTACTTC	CASSRDRDYYEQYF
13	TRBV30	NA	NA	TRBJ1-1	TGTGCCTGGAGTGGCCCCGCGGCAACTGAAGCTTTCTTT	CAWSGPAATEAFF
15	TRBV28	NA	NA	TRBJ2-6	TGTGCCAGCAGTTTACTCCGGGTGGGGGCCAACGTCCTGACTTTC	CASSLLRVGANVLTF
13	TRBV27	NA	once	TRBJ1-2	TGTGCCAGCAGTGCTGACAGTTACAATGGCTACACCTTC	CASSADSYNGYTF
16	TRBV7-7	TRBD1	NA	TRBJ1-1	TGTGCTAGCAGCTTGGGGACAGATAATATGAACACTGAAGCTTTCTTT	CASSLGTDNMNTEAFF
17	TRBV5-1	TRBD1	NA	TRBJ1-1	TGCGCCAGCAGCACGCGACAGGGGGCGGGTTCGGACACTGAAGCTTTCTTT	CASSTRQGAGSDTEAFF
13	TRBV30	TRBD1	once	TRBJ2-2	TGTGCCTGGACGCGACAGGGATTCGGGGAGCTGTTTTTT	CAWTRQGFGELFF
14	TRBV6-5	TRBD1	NA	TRBJ1-1	TGTGCCAGCAGTTACGCCAGGGGGAGCACTGAAGCTTTCTTT	CASSYARGSTEAFF
16	TRBV5-1	TRBD1	NA	TRBJ1-3	TGCGCCAGCAGCTTTGACAGGGGAGCCGCTGGAAACACCATATATTTT	CASSFDRGAAGNTIYF
16	TRBV25-1	NA	NA	TRBJ1-1	TGTGCCAGCAGTGACCCTTACACAGGGACGAACACTGAAGCTTTCTTT	CASSDPYTGTNTEAFF
15	TRBV4-3	NA	NA	TRBJ1-1	TGCGCCAGCAGCCAAGGTCCCTGGAGTAGGGGGAAAGCTTTCTTT	CASSQGPWSRGKAFF
15	TRBV7-3	NA	NA	TRBJ2-2	TGTGCCAGCAGCTTACAGGGGGGAAACACCGGGGAGCTGTTTTTT	CASSLQGGNTGELFF
16	TRBV7-9	NA	NA	TRBJ1-3	TGTGCCAGCAGCTTACTTCCCCCGAGCTCTGGAAACACCATATATTTT	CASSLLPPSSGNTIYF
13	TRBV29-1	NA	NA	TRBJ1-1	TGCAGCGTTAGCGAGGGAGGGAACACTGAAGCTTTCTTT	CSVSEGGNTEAFF
13	TRBV27	TRBD1	NA	TRBJ1-2	TGTGCCAGCAGGCCGGGACAGGGACATGGCTACACCTTC	CASRPGQGHGYTF
15	TRBV6-6	TRBD1	NA	TRBJ2-2	TGTGCCAGCAGTTACTCGACAGGGGACACCGGGGAGCTGTTTTTT	CASSYSTGDTGELFF
15	TRBV5-4	TRBD1	NA	TRBJ1-4	TGTGCCAGCAGCTTGGCAGACAGGGGTCCGGGAAAACTGTTTTTT	CASSLADRGPGKLFF
12	TRBV30	NA	NA	TRBJ2-1	TGTGCCTGGAGTGACGAGAACAATGAGCAGTTCTTC	CAWSDENNEQFF
13	TRBV6-1	NA	NA	TRBJ2-1	TGTGCCAGCAGTGAAGGCTTCCGGTCTGAGCAGTTCTTC	CASSEGFRSEQFF
15	TRBV7-2	TRBD2	NA	TRBJ2-1	TGTGCCAGCGAGGGGGCTAGCGGGAGTTACAATGAGCAGTTCTTC	CASEGASGSYNEQFF
12	TRBV14	NA	NA	TRBJ2-1	TGTGCCAGCAGCCCAGGCTACAATGAGCAGTTCTTC	CASSPGYNEQFF
13	TRBV7-2	NA	NA	TRBJ2-7	TGTGCCAGCGTCCCCGGGGGTTCCTACGAGCAGTACTTC	CASVPGGSYEQYF
16	TRBV27	NA	NA	TRBJ2-7	TGTGCCAGCAGACCGCTCGCTACGGACTTCGCCTACGAGCAGTACTTC	CASRPLATDFAYEQYF
14	TRBV6-1	NA	NA	TRBJ2-5	TGTGCCAGCAGTGACCAATGGCTTGGCGAGACCCAGTACTTC	CASSDQWLGETQYF
15	TRBV15	NA	NA	TRBJ2-2	TGTGCCACCATTGCCGGGAATAGGGCCACCGGGGAGCTGTTTTTT	CATIAGNRATGELFF
16	TRBV5-1	TRBD2	NA	TRBJ2-7	TGCGCCAGCAGCTTGGCCGGGGGGGTCCCTTCCTACGAGCAGTACTTC	CASSLAGGVPSYEQYF
16	TRBV28	TRBD2	NA	TRBJ2-1	TGTGCCAGCAGTTTAAGCGGGGCCAGCTCCTACAATGAGCAGTTCTTC	CASSLSGASSYNEQFF
16	TRBV9	TRBD1	NA	TRBJ1-4	TGTGCCAGCAGCGGATACAGGGGGTGGTCTGAAGAAAAACTGTTTTTT	CASSGYRGWSEEKLFF
16	TRBV4-3	NA	NA	TRBJ2-7	TGCGCCAGCAGCCAAGGCGGGACAGTAGGAGCCTACGAGCAGTACTTC	CASSQGGTVGAYEQYF
18	TRBV4-1	NA	few	TRBJ1-5	TGCGCCAGCAGCCAAGACCGGGTCCTTACATCTCAGGGGCAGCCCCAGCATTTT	CASSQDRVLTSQGQPQHF
16	TRBV6-6	NA	NA	TRBJ2-1	TGTGCCAGCAGTTACTTACAGGGGAGGTTCAGCAATGAGCAGTTCTTC	CASSYLQGRFSNEQFF
18	TRBV19	TRBD2	once	TRBJ2-1	TGTGCCAGTAGTATAGTCTCACCAGCGGGAGATTTCTACAATGAGCAGTTCTTC	CASSIVSPAGDFYNEQFF
16	TRBV5-4	NA	NA	TRBJ1-4	TGTGCCAGCAGCCTCAGGGGCGGCGGGACTAATGAAAAACTGTTTTTT	CASSLRGGGTNEKLFF
16	TRBV7-2	TRBD2	NA	TRBJ2-1	TGTGCCAGCAGCCCTAGGACTAGCGGGAGGGGGGTTGAGCAGTTCTTC	CASSPRTSGRGVEQFF
14	TRBV7-8	NA	NA	TRBJ1-1	TGTGCCAGCAGCTTAGGACAGAGGAACACTGAAGCTTTCTTT	CASSLGQRNTEAFF
17	TRBV28	TRBD1	NA	TRBJ2-5	TGTGCCAGCAGCTCTTGGGAGACAGGGTCGAGGAAAGAGACCCAGTACTTC	CASSSWETGSRKETQYF
13	TRBV9	TRBD1	NA	TRBJ2-7	TGTGCCAGCAGCCCTTATGACAGGGGAGAGCAGTACTTC	CASSPYDRGEQYF
16	TRBV9	TRBD2	NA	TRBJ2-1	TGTGCCAGCAGCGTTACTAGCGGTACTACCTACAATGAGCAGTTCTTC	CASSVTSGTTYNEQFF
15	TRBV27	NA	NA	TRBJ2-1	TGTGCCAGCAGTTTAGTAGGACTACCCTACAATGAGCAGTTCTTC	CASSLVGLPYNEQFF
16	TRBV5-4	TRBD1	NA	TRBJ1-3	TGTGCCAGCAGCTTCGGGACAGATCGCTCTGGAAACACCATATATTTT	CASSFGTDRSGNTIYF
14	TRBV18	NA	NA	TRBJ2-7	TGTGCCAGCTCACCAATTTCGACAGCCTACGAGCAGTACTTC	CASSPISTAYEQYF
14	TRBV28	TRBD1	NA	TRBJ1-2	TGTGCCAGCAGTTTCCGACAGGGCAGGATGGGCTACACCTTC	CASSFRQGRMGYTF
15	TRBV4-3	TRBD2	NA	TRBJ2-7	TGCGCCAGCAGCCAAGAAGCGGGGAAGGGCTACGAGCAGTACTTC	CASSQEAGKGYEQYF
16	TRBV28	TRBD1	NA	TRBJ1-2	TGTGCCAGCAGTTTTCCAGGGGGGCCCTCTCACTATGGCTACACCTTC	CASSFPGGPSHYGYTF
15	TRBV7-3	NA	NA	TRBJ2-3	TGTGCCAGCAGCTTAGGGGGGGCCCACACAGATACGCAGTATTTT	CASSLGGAHTDTQYF
15	TRBV27	TRBD2	NA	TRBJ2-1	TGTGCCAGCAGTCCCCCTAGCGGGATACGCAATGAGCAGTTCTTC	CASSPPSGIRNEQFF
17	TRBV4-1	TRBD2	NA	TRBJ2-3	TGCGCCAGCAGCCAAGTAGGACTAGCGGGGGCCACAGATACGCAGTATTTT	CASSQVGLAGATDTQYF
16	TRBV5-1	TRBD2	NA	TRBJ2-2	TGCGCCAGCAGCTGGGGACTAGCGGGAAATACCGGGGAGCTGTTTTTT	CASSWGLAGNTGELFF
14	TRBV6-5	TRBD1	NA	TRBJ1-2	TGTGCCAGCAGTTACCCTGGGACAGGCCATGGCTACACCTTC	CASSYPGTGHGYTF
12	TRBV30	NA	NA	TRBJ1-5	TGTGCCTGGAGTCCTAGTAATCAGCCCCAGCATTTT	CAWSPSNQPQHF
18	TRBV28	TRBD2	NA	TRBJ2-5	TGTGCCAGCAGTATACAGGGACTAGCGGGAGAGGGCCAAGAGACCCAGTACTTC	CASSIQGLAGEGQETQYF
15	TRBV5-6	TRBD1	NA	TRBJ2-7	TGTGCCAGCAGCTCTACGGGACAGGGGAGTTACGAGCAGTACTTC	CASSSTGQGSYEQYF
19	TRBV14	TRBD2	once	TRBJ2-1	TGTGCCAGCAGCCAAGTAGGAGGGAAAACTAGCGGGAGTGTCGATGAGCAGTTCTTC	CASSQVGGKTSGSVDEQFF
13	TRBV2	NA	once	TRBJ1-5	TGTGCCAGCAGTACGGGGGGCGAGCAGCCCCAGCATTTT	CASSTGGEQPQHF
11	TRBV28	NA	NA	TRBJ2-2	TGTGCCACGAGGAGGTCCGGGGAGCTGTTTTTT	CATRRSGELFF
13	TRBV29-1	TRBD1	NA	TRBJ2-2	TGCAGCGGGGGACAGGGGGCTTTCGGGGAGCTGTTTTTT	CSGGQGAFGELFF
17	TRBV7-9	TRBD1	NA	TRBJ2-5	TGTGCCAGCAGCTTAGGAGACAGGGCCGGCTCCCAGGAGACCCAGTACTTC	CASSLGDRAGSQETQYF